This TCR beta chain derives from a study of T cell repertoires in cytomegalovirus infection. Study-level points and caveats: Clonotypes of TCR beta that were HLA-C-restricted and CMV-specific dominated the ex vivo response. The study identified carriers of CMV plus the relevant HLA from cumulative public TCR beta family frequency.

This clonotype was counted ten times or more. Its antigen is unidentified. TCRdb itself ran the reads through MiXCR, one entry per CDR3 protein. The sample lists roughly 300,000 distinct CDR3 sequences, 9% to 9.5% occurring once. Looked up from germline, CDR1 is SGHDT and CDR2 is YYEEEE. The germline V and J ends were trimmed by 2 bases and 4 bases, with 10 bases remaining between them. The CDR3 runs 15 residues. The chain links TRBV5-6 to TRBJ2-6; TRBD2 is a possible D gene (5 bases). Sequences were obtained from PBMCs. The source is a human donor in good health (CMV status not recorded). Some clones in this sample may be carry-over from other donors' samples. This chain's CDR3 is CASSFSPGGANVLTF. CDR3 nucleotide sequence: TGTGCCAGCAGCTTCAGCCCGGGAGGGGCCAACGTCCTGACTTTC.